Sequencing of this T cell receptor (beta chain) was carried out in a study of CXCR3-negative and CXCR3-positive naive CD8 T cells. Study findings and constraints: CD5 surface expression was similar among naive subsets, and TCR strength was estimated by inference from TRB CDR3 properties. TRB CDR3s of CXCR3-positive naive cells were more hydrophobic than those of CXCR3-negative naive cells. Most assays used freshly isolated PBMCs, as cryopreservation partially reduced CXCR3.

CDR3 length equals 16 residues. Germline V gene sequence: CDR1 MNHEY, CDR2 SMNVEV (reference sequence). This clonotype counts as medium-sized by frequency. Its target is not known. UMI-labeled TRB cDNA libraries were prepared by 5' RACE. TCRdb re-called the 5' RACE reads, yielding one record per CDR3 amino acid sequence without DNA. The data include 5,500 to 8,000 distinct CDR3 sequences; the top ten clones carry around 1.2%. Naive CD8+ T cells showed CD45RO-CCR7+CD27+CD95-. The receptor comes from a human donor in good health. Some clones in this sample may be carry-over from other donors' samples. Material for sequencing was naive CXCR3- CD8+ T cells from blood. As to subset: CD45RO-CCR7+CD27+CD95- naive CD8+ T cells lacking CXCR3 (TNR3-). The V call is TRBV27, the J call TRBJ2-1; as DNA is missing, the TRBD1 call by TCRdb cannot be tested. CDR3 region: CASSYSLAPPADEQFF.